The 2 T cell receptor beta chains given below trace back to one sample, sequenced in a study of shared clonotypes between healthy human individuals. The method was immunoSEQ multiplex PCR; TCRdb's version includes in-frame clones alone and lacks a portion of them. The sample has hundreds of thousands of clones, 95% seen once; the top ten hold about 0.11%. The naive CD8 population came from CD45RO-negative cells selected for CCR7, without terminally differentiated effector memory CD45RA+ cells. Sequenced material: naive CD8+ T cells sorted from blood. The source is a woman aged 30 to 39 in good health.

The CDR3 reads CRSAGSGRGTYEQYF. The CDR3 DNA is TGCAGATCCGCGGGGTCGGGCCGTGGAACCTACGAGCAGTACTTC. The chain is built from TRBV29-1 and TRBJ2-5; possible D gene TRBD2, 6 bases. The DNA end is a closer match to TRBJ2-7, so the J assignment may be wrong. This CDR3 region has 15 residues. CDR1 is SQVTM and CDR2 is ANQGSEA in the germline V gene.

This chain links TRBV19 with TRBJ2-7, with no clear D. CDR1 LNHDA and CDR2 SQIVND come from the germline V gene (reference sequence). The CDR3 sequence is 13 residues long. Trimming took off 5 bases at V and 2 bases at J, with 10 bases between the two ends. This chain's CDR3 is CASSPAITYEQYF. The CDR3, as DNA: TGTGCCAGTAGTCCAGCGATAACCTACGAGCAGTACTTC.